The 31 T cell receptor beta chains given below trace back to one sample, sequenced in a study of response to subunit inactivated influenza vaccine. One entry per CDR3 protein results from TCRdb running MiXCR on the RT-PCR reads. The sample carries roughly 620,000 distinct CDR3 sequences, about 11% recorded once. These sequences were also reported in another study, on T cells expressing NK-cell markers. This second study says: UMIs accompanied the 5'RACE template switching by which TCR beta cDNA was made.

Sequenced material: PBMCs from blood, taken on the day of vaccination. All receptors derive from a man aged 45-65 years who received an inactivated influenza vaccine.

The chain links TRBV2 to TRBJ2-7; D might be TRBD1 (5 bases). CDR1 SNHLY and CDR2 FYNNEI come from the germline V gene. The CDR3 consists of 12 residues. V was pared by 8 bases and J by 5 bases, with 13 bases between. The CDR3 DNA reads as TGTGCCAGCGGGTTGTGGGGCAACGAGCAGTACTTC. Protein sequence: CASGLWGNEQYF.

This clonotype was seen more than once but under ten times. This chain joins TRBV18 and TRBJ2-1; TRBD2 matches at 14 bases. CDR3 length: 17 residues. CDR1 is KGHSH and CDR2 is LQKENI in the germline V gene. V shed 3 bases, J shed 7 bases, and the junction held 8 bases outside the gene matches. The CDR3 region has the DNA TGTGCCAGCTCACCCGTGGGACTAGCGGGAGCTGGGAATGAGCAGTTCTTC. Translation gives CASSPVGLAGAGNEQFF.

The chain recombines TRBV27 with TRBJ1-5, with 10 bases matching TRBD1. The assigned J gene may be wrong: the sequence end matches TRBJ2-3 better. CDR3 length: 17 residues. Germline V gene lookup returns CDR1 MNHEY and CDR2 SMNVEV (reference sequence). The CDR3 reads CASSPIDRGRSNQPQYF. The CDR3 DNA sequence: TGTGCCAGCAGTCCGATCGACAGGGGGCGCAGCAATCAGCCCCAGTATTTT.

This clonotype was counted a few times. The chain recombines TRBV12-3 or TRBV12-4 with TRBJ2-1; 8 bases are a match to TRBD1. There are 12 residues in the CDR3. J gave up 12 bases and V 6 bases, and 7 bases lay outside the gene matches. This CDR3 is CASRPTGGRQFF. The CDR3 coding sequence is TGTGCCAGCAGGCCTACAGGGGGGCGGCAGTTCTTC.

This sequence joins TRBV2 and TRBJ1-6, with 7 bases fitting TRBD1. This CDR3 is 13 amino acids long. Trimming cost V 8 bases and J 6 bases; bases outside gene matches: 4. Germline CDR1 and CDR2: SNHLY and FYNNEI. In DNA, the CDR3 is TGTGCCAGCGGACAGGAGCTTAATTCACCCCTCCACTTT. Translation gives CASGQELNSPLHF.

The chain has TRBV6-5 and TRBJ2-7, with D uncertain. The V end was cut by 2 bases, the J end by 3 bases, with 11 bases between. Germline V gene data show CDR1 as MNHEY and CDR2 as SVGAGI. The CDR3 is 14 residues long. CDR3 residues: CASSYMSSYYEQYF. CDR3 nucleotide sequence: TGTGCCAGCAGTTACATGAGCAGCTACTACGAGCAGTACTTC.

Only a few counts were recorded for this clonotype. The chain links TRBV10-3 to TRBJ2-2; 9 nucleotides line up with TRBD1. Germline-derived CDR1 and CDR2 are ENHRY and SYGVKD. The V and J ends lost 6 bases and 3 bases, in that order; junction bases with no gene match: 5. The CDR3 sequence is 15 residues long. The CDR3 sequence: CAIRGQGSYTGELFF. The DNA of the CDR3 is TGTGCCATCAGGGGACAGGGTTCTTACACCGGGGAGCTGTTTTTT.

The V gene is TRBV10-3, the J gene TRBJ2-3, with 13 bases matching TRBD2. V shed 10 bases, J shed 5 bases, and the junction held 9 bases outside the gene matches. Germline V gene lookup returns CDR1 ENHRY and CDR2 SYGVKD. This CDR3 has 15 residues. As DNA, the CDR3 is TGTGCCACCACTAGGACTAGCGGGAGTTTAGATACGCAGTATTTT. Residues: CATTRTSGSLDTQYF.

The chain links TRBV6-5 to TRBJ2-4; TRBD2 agrees at 9 bases. The length of the CDR3 is 16 residues. V trimming: 2 bases; J trimming: 8 bases; junction bases outside the gene matches: 10. Germline CDR1 reads MNHEY; CDR2 reads SVGAGI. CDR3 sequence reads: CASSYGAGVAGDIQYF. The CDR3 DNA is TGTGCCAGCAGTTACGGGGCCGGGGTAGCGGGGGACATTCAGTACTTC.

There are many counts of this clonotype. The chain joins TRBV4-3 to TRBJ2-7; 7 bases map to TRBD1. The J segment lost 1 base and the V segment lost 5 bases, leaving 5 bases of the junction unmatched. The germline gives CDR1 LGHNA, CDR2 YSLEER. The CDR3 is 14 residues long. CDR3 protein: CASSKDRLSYEQYF. In nucleotides, the CDR3 is TGCGCCAGCAGCAAGGACAGGCTGTCCTACGAGCAGTACTTC.

V gene TRBV5-5 combines with J gene TRBJ2-7; 7 bases fit TRBD1. V lost 0 bases and J lost 6; bases outside the gene matches: 9. The CDR3 is made up of 15 amino acids. Germline V gene data show CDR1 as SGHKS and CDR2 as YYEKEE (reference sequence). CDR3 DNA sequence: TGTGCCAGCAGCTTGGTTATACGTCAGGGGGTCGAGCAGTACTTC. As protein: CASSLVIRQGVEQYF.

This clonotype has only a few counts. This rearrangement joins TRBV10-3 to TRBJ2-1; TRBD2 agrees at 10 bases. V shed 3 bases, J shed 3 bases, and the junction held 5 bases outside the gene matches. The germline V gene has CDR1 ENHRY and CDR2 SYGVKD. The CDR3 loop spans 16 amino acids. The CDR3 DNA sequence: TGTGCCATCAGTGAACGTAGCGGGGGGTACTACAATGAGCAGTTCTTC. Protein sequence: CAISERSGGYYNEQFF.

This clonotype has more than one count but fewer than ten. The chain links TRBV5-1 to TRBJ2-1, with D tentatively TRBD2 (5 bases). Between the trimmed V and J ends, which lost 7 bases and 3 bases, there was a span of 17 bases. This CDR3 is built from 15 residues. Germline CDR1 and CDR2: SGHRS and YFSETQ. The CDR3 DNA reads as TGCGCCAGCGCTTTTTCCGGGGTGGGCTACAATGAGCAGTTCTTC. Its protein product is CASAFSGVGYNEQFF. Variable domain in full (rest from reference TRBV5-1 and TRBJ2-1): KAGVTQTPRYLIKTRGQQVTLSCSPISGHRSVSWYQQTPGQGLQFLFEYFSETQRNKGNFPGRFSGRQFSNSRSEMNVSTLELGDSALYLCASAFSGVGYNEQFFGPGTRLTVL.

This clonotype was detected a few times. The V and J genes are TRBV5-6 and TRBJ1-1, with no clear D. The CDR3 is 14 residues long. V was pared by 1 base and J by 11 bases, with 18 bases between. The V gene's germline CDR1 is SGHDT and CDR2 YYEEEE. CDR3 sequence reads: CASSLKGRPLRAFF. DNA for the CDR3: TGTGCCAGCAGCTTGAAGGGCCGGCCGTTGAGGGCTTTCTTT.

The table lists this clonotype with a few counts. The chain employs TRBV7-8 and TRBJ1-1, with 11 bases matching TRBD1. Trimming took 7 bases from V and 4 from J; bases not matched to a gene: 14. The CDR3 sequence is 17 residues long. Germline assignment: CDR1 SGHVS and CDR2 FQNEAQ. The CDR3 reads CASTLAGQGVLGTEAFF. Written as DNA, the CDR3 is TGTGCCAGCACTTTGGCGGGACAGGGGGTGTTGGGCACTGAAGCTTTCTTT.

The rearrangement joins TRBV12-3 or TRBV12-4 to TRBJ2-7; D is uncertain. Between the trimmed V and J ends, which lost 0 bases and 5 bases, there was a span of 5 bases. The CDR3 is made up of 12 amino acids. The CDR3 coding sequence is TGTGCCAGCAGTTTAGCGCCCCACGAGCAGTACTTC. Translation gives CASSLAPHEQYF.

This clonotype was picked up a small number of times. The rearrangement uses TRBV28 and TRBJ1-2; possibly TRBD1 for D (5 bases). V gave up 1 base and J gave up 0 bases, with 15 bases separating them. The CDR3 is 17 amino acids. Germline V CDR1 and CDR2: MDHEN, SYDVKM. The CDR3 region is CASSLSTSQGSNYGYTF. CDR3 DNA: TGTGCCAGCAGTTTATCGACTAGTCAGGGTTCTAACTATGGCTACACCTTC.

The DNA for the CDR3 is TGTGCCAGCAGTGATAGTCTTAATAGCAATCAGCCCCAGCATTTT. It encodes CASSDSLNSNQPQHF. The chain links TRBV2 to TRBJ1-5; D is unclear. Trimming took 3 bases from V and 0 from J, leaving 9 bases between them. The germline gives CDR1 SNHLY, CDR2 FYNNEI. The CDR3 totals 15 residues.

The chain uses TRBV4-1 and TRBJ2-1; possibly TRBD2 for D (5 bases). This CDR3 spans 15 amino acids. The germline V gene has CDR1 MGHRA and CDR2 YSYEKL. V lost 0 bases and J 9 bases, leaving 15 bases between the germline ends. The CDR3 sequence is CASSQDRRRLGEQFF. The CDR3 DNA reads as TGCGCCAGCAGCCAAGATCGGAGGAGGCTGGGTGAGCAGTTCTTC.

This clonotype was detected a few times. The chain has TRBV20-1 and TRBJ2-1, with 9 positions matching TRBD2. Germline lookup yields CDR1 DFQATT and CDR2 SNEGSKA (reference sequence). The CDR3 length is 15 residues. V shed 6 bases, J shed 0 bases, and the junction held 6 bases outside the gene matches. DNA of the CDR3: TGCAGTGCACATAGACTAGCGGCCTCCTACAATGAGCAGTTCTTC. Translating it yields CSAHRLAASYNEQFF.

This clonotype was recorded a few times. The rearrangement uses TRBV7-2 and TRBJ2-7; tentatively, D is TRBD1 (6 bases). The CDR3 has 14 residues. Germline V gene sequence: CDR1 SGHTA, CDR2 FQGNSA. Deletions cut 5 bases from V and 1 base from J, with 12 bases between. Here the CDR3 reads CASSHRDGSYEQYF. In DNA form, the CDR3 reads TGTGCCAGCAGCCACAGGGACGGTTCCTACGAGCAGTACTTC.

This clonotype was seen at least ten times. The chain uses TRBV12-3 or TRBV12-4 and TRBJ2-3; 7 bases are shared with TRBD1. Trimming at V came to 5 bases and at J to 3 bases, leaving 5 bases not matched to a gene. This CDR3 is built from 14 residues. The CDR3 DNA reads as TGTGCCAGCAGTCCTCCGGGACAGACAGATACGCAGTATTTT. Encoded protein: CASSPPGQTDTQYF.

Points on this clonotype: The junction departs from the called germline gene at one end, perhaps through a read error. The chain links TRBV7-2 to TRBJ2-7, with 7 bases lining up with TRBD1. Germline V gives CDR1 SGHTA, CDR2 FQGNSA. CDR3 length equals 14 residues. As DNA, the CDR3 is TGTGCCAGCAGCATGACAGGGAACTCCTACGAGGAGTACTTC. Its protein product is CASSMTGNSYEEYF.

The V gene is TRBV7-9, the J gene TRBJ2-1; 13 bases match TRBD2. The CDR3 totals 16 residues. V shed 5 bases, J shed 7 bases, and the junction held 8 bases outside the gene matches. CDR1 and CDR2 from the germline V gene are SEHNR and FQNEAQ (reference sequence). Written as DNA, the CDR3 is TGTGCCAGCAGCCCCCTATGGACTAGCGGGAGTAATGAGCAGTTCTTC. It specifies CASSPLWTSGSNEQFF.

This clonotype occurred many times. This chain uses TRBV5-6 with TRBJ2-5, with D possibly being TRBD1 (5 bases). V lost 4 bases and J 1 base, leaving 11 bases between the germline ends. The CDR3 has 14 amino acids. Germline lookup yields CDR1 SGHDT and CDR2 YYEEEE. DNA for the CDR3: TGTGCCAGCAGCCAAACAGGTATCCAAGAGACCCAGTACTTC. Translation gives CASSQTGIQETQYF.

About this clonotype: At one of its ends the junction is not consistent with the germline gene, which may arise from a read error. The CDR3 protein is CASSSSVGTFGVYSWANVLTF. Written as DNA, the CDR3 is TGTGCCAGCAGTTCCTCTGTAGGGACTTTTGGGGTATACTCTTGGGCCAACGTCCTGACTTTC. The chain employs TRBV28 and TRBJ2-6, with D possibly TRBD2 on 6 matching bases. Germline CDR1 MDHEN, CDR2 SYDVKM. This CDR3 has 21 residues. The full variable domain, rest sourced from reference TRBV28 and TRBJ2-6, is DVKVTQSSRYLVKRTGEKVFLECVQDMDHENMFWYRQDPGLGLRLIYFSYDVKMKEKGDIPEGYSVSREKKERFSLILESASTNQTSMYLCASSSSVGTFGVYSWANVLTFGAGSRLTVL.

The V gene is TRBV20-1, the J gene TRBJ2-7; weak D call: TRBD1 (6 bases). The CDR3 totals 13 residues. Trimming stripped 3 bases from V and 1 base from J, with 10 bases between. Germline V gene data show CDR1 as DFQATT and CDR2 as SNEGSKA (reference sequence). The CDR3 here is CSARGAESYEQYF. In DNA form, the CDR3 reads TGCAGTGCTAGGGGGGCGGAGTCCTACGAGCAGTACTTC.

The J gene is TRBJ2-3, the V gene TRBV18; no clear D. Deletions cut 2 bases from V and 1 base from J, with 7 bases between. CDR3 length equals 14 residues. Germline CDR1 KGHSH, CDR2 LQKENI. The CDR3 sequence is CASSPFRRTDTQYF. The CDR3 bases are TGTGCCAGCTCACCATTCCGGCGCACAGATACGCAGTATTTT.

This clonotype was recorded a few times. The chain uses TRBV7-9 and TRBJ2-1, with D perhaps TRBD2 (6 bases). The CDR3 is 17 amino acids. Germline V gene data show CDR1 as SEHNR and CDR2 as FQNEAQ (reference sequence). Trimming pared 4 bases from V and 4 bases from J, leaving 20 bases between. The CDR3 here is CASSSRELLAAYNEQFF. For the CDR3, the DNA is TGTGCCAGCAGCTCACGTGAACTCTTAGCGGCTTACAATGAGCAGTTCTTC.

V usage is TRBV5-1 and J usage is TRBJ2-7; 9 bases map to TRBD2. Germline V lookup: CDR1 SGHRS, CDR2 YFSETQ. V was clipped by 2 bases and J by 6 bases; unmatched bases: 6. The length of the CDR3 is 14 residues. DNA for the CDR3: TGCGCCAGCAGCTTTTTTAGCGGGAGCGTCGAGCAGTACTTC. Translation gives CASSFFSGSVEQYF.

The V gene is TRBV6-1, the J gene TRBJ1-2; D may be TRBD1 (5 bases). V lost 6 bases, J lost 5 bases, and 19 bases lay in between. CDR1 MNHNS and CDR2 SASEGT come from the germline V gene. This CDR3 has 15 amino acids. CDR3: CASRRGEGRTYGYTF. The CDR3 DNA sequence: TGTGCCAGCAGGAGGGGAGAGGGAAGAACTTATGGCTACACCTTC.